This entry features one T cell receptor beta chain sequence. CDR3 size: 14 residues. These data belong to a study of blood T cell repertoires in COVID-19. Profiling relied on immunoSEQ multiplex PCR, and the TCRdb table lists in-frame clones only, not all of them. This sample carries about 480,000 clones, about 88% of them seen once, and the ten largest clones take roughly 0.84%. Material for sequencing was peripheral blood. The sequence was obtained from a man between 18 and 29 years old with COVID-19, enrolled during active disease. The chain combines TRBV21-1 with TRBJ2-6; the table's D call TRBD2 went unverified against the DNA. TRBV21-1 constitutes a pseudogene. For the CDR3, the DNA is TGTGCCGGTTCTCGGGTCTCTGGGGCCAACGTCCTGACTTTC. Translation: CAGSRVSGANVLTF.